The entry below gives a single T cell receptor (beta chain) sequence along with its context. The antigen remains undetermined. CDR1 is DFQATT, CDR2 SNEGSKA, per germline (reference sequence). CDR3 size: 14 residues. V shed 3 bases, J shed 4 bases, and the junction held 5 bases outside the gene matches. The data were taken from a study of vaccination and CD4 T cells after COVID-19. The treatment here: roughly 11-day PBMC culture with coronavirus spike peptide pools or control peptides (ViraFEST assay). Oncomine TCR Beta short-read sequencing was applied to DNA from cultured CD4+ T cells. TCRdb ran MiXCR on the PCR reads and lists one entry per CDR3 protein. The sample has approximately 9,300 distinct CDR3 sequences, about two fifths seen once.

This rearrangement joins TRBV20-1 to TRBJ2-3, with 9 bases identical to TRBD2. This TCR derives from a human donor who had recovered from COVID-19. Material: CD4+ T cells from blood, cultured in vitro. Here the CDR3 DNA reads TGCAGTGCTAGTGCGCGGGGGGGAGCAGATACGCAGTATTTT. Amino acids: CSASARGGADTQYF.